One sample yielded the 8 T cell receptor beta chains listed below, sequenced in a study of shared clonotypes between healthy human individuals. Some clones are missing from TCRdb's copy, which holds only in-frame ones; the method was immunoSEQ multiplex PCR. There are about 1.1 million clones in the sample; approximately 78% occur only once, and 0.5% to 0.65% lies in the top ten. The sample taken for sequencing was memory CD4+ T cells from PBMCs. Subset described: CD45RA-negative fraction. The origin of the receptors is a man between 18 and 29 years old in good health. Some clones in this sample may be carry-over from other donors' samples.

This rearrangement joins TRBV6-1 to TRBJ2-3, with D possibly TRBD2 on 5 matching bases. V was trimmed by 3 bases and J by 2 bases, leaving 6 bases between them. Germline CDR1 reads MNHNS; CDR2 reads SASEGT. The CDR3 covers 13 residues. The CDR3 region is CASSERATDTQYF. In DNA, the CDR3 is TGTGCCAGCAGTGAGAGGGCCACAGATACGCAGTATTTT.

The chain links TRBV11-1 to TRBJ2-7, with TRBD2 identical over 7 bases. Germline CDR1 is SGHAT and CDR2 is FQDESV (reference sequence). After removal of 5 bases from V and 7 bases from J, the junction contained 5 bases not matched to a gene. CDR3 length equals 12 residues. The CDR3 reads CASSPRAGEQYF. Here the CDR3 DNA reads TGTGCCAGCAGCCCCAGAGCGGGAGAGCAGTACTTC.

This CDR3 is CASAEISYNEQFF. The CDR3 region has the DNA TGTGCCAGCGCCGAAATCTCCTACAATGAGCAGTTCTTC. V is TRBV2 and J is TRBJ2-1; no definite D call. V shed 8 bases and J shed 0 bases, with 8 bases lying between them. CDR1 SNHLY and CDR2 FYNNEI come from the germline V gene. CDR3 length: 13 residues. The full variable domain, with the rest looked up from reference TRBV2 and TRBJ2-1, is EPEVTQTPSHQVTQMGQEVILRCVPISNHLYFYWYRQILGQKVEFLVSFYNNEISEKSEIFDDQFSVERPDGSNFTLKIRSTKLEDSAMYFCASAEISYNEQFFGPGTRLTVL.

This sequence joins TRBV11-1 and TRBJ2-3; 7 bases match TRBD1. Germline assignment: CDR1 SGHAT and CDR2 FQDESV (reference sequence). The CDR3 loop spans 15 amino acids. Unmatched junction bases numbered 6, after V lost 5 bases and J lost 1 base. The CDR3 DNA reads TGTGCCAGCAGCCTCAGGGGGACGGGCACAGATACGCAGTATTTT. Its translation: CASSLRGTGTDTQYF.

The rearrangement uses TRBV6-6 and TRBJ2-3, with D maybe TRBD2 (5 bases). The germline gives CDR1 MNHNY, CDR2 SVGAGI (reference sequence). This CDR3 is 11 amino acids long. Between the trimmed V and J ends, which lost 8 bases and 11 bases, there was a span of 14 bases. Here the CDR3 reads CASSWERRQYF. As DNA, the CDR3 is TGTGCCAGCTCCTGGGAGCGGAGGCAGTATTTT.

The J gene is TRBJ1-2, the V gene TRBV12-5; D remains unclear. V lost 7 bases and J 1 base, leaving 16 bases between the germline ends. This CDR3 is built from 15 residues. The germline gives CDR1 LGHNT, CDR2 FRNRAP. The CDR3: CASAQATVHNYGYTF. In DNA form, the CDR3 reads TGTGCTAGTGCCCAGGCAACGGTTCATAACTATGGCTACACCTTC.

The V call is TRBV11-2, the J call TRBJ1-1; 8 bases align to TRBD1. V lost 3 bases and J lost 2; bases outside the gene matches: 11. The CDR3 covers 17 residues. CDR1 SGHAT and CDR2 FQNNGV come from the germline V gene. The CDR3 is CASSLRPQTGVNTEAFF. The DNA of the CDR3 is TGTGCCAGCAGCTTGAGACCGCAGACAGGGGTCAACACTGAAGCTTTCTTT.

This clone has just a few counts. The chain combines TRBV7-2 with TRBJ2-5; no reliable D call. The CDR3 runs to 15 residues. Germline V lookup: CDR1 SGHTA, CDR2 FQGNSA. The V and J ends lost 1 base and 1 base respectively, with 10 bases between them. In DNA form, the CDR3 reads TGTGCCAGCAGCTTAGGGGCAATGTCCCAAGAGACCCAGTACTTC. This codes for CASSLGAMSQETQYF. The full variable domain, completed using reference TRBV7-2 and TRBJ2-5, is GAGVSQSPSNKVTEKGKDVELRCDPISGHTALYWYRQSLGQGLEFLIYFQGNSAPDKSGLPSDRFSAERTGGSVSTLTIQRTQQEDSAVYLCASSLGAMSQETQYFGPGTRLLVL.